The source of this T cell receptor beta chain is a study of blood T cell repertoires in COVID-19. The CDR3 runs 13 residues. V lost 5 bases and J 6 bases, leaving 8 bases between the germline ends. As handled by the study authors: Amplifying reference gene primers gave estimates of nucleated cell counts. Some clones are missing from TCRdb's copy, which holds only in-frame ones; the method was immunoSEQ multiplex PCR. D and trimming were read from the DNA, whereas the V and J calls and clone size are those reported in that table. Of around 84,000 clones listed, 80% are singletons. This receptor was obtained from a woman between 35 and 50 years old with active or convalescent COVID-19. J is TRBJ1-6 and V is TRBV12-3 or TRBV12-4, with a possible D match to TRBD1 (5 bases). Sequenced material: peripheral blood. As DNA, the CDR3 is TGTGCCAGCAGTCGGGGGGTTAATTCACCCCTCCACTTT. It translates to CASSRGVNSPLHF.